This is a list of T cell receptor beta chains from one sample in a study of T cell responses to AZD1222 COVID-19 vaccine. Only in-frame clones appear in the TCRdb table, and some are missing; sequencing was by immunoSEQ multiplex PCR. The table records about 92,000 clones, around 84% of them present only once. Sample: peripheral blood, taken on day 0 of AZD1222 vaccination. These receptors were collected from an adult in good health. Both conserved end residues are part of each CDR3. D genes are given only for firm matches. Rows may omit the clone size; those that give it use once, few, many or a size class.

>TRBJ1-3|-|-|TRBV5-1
TGCGCCAGCAGCTTGGGGGAAAACTCTGGAAACACCATATATTTT
CASSLGENSGNTIYF
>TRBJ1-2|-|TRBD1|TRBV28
TGTGCCAGCAGTTTCCGACAGGGCGGCTACACCTTC
CASSFRQGGYTF
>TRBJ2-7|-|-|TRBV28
TGTGCCAGCAGTCTACCCCAGGGTTCCCCCTACGAGCAGTACTTC
CASSLPQGSPYEQYF
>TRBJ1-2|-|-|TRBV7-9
TGTGCCAGCAGCTTAGGGCGCGGACAGCTCTATGGCTACACCTTC
CASSLGRGQLYGYTF
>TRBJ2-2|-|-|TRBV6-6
TGTGCCAGCAGTTACTCGGGTCTTGACACCGGGGAGCTGTTTTTT
CASSYSGLDTGELFF
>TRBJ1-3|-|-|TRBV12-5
TGTGCTAGTGGTCCGGAGGGAGGCACCATATATTTT
CASGPEGGTIYF
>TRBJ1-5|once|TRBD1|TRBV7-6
TGTGCCAGCAGCTTACGACAGGGGAGGGGTCAGCCCCAGCATTTT
CASSLRQGRGQPQHF
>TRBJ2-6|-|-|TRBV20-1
TGCAGTGCTAGTTTCCGAATGCGGGGGGCCAACGTCCTGACTTTC
CSASFRMRGANVLTF
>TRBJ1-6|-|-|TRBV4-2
TGTGCCAGCAGCCTCCGGGACACCAAAGAGGCGCGGTATAATTCACCCCTCCACTTT
CASSLRDTKEARYNSPLHF
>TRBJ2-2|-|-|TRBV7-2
TGTGCCAGCAGCTTAGCCCGGGTATTTCGGGGCACCGGGGAGCTGTTTTTT
CASSLARVFRGTGELFF
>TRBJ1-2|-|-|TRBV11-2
TGTGCCAGCGGAGTACAGGGAGGAGGGGGCTACACCTTC
CASGVQGGGGYTF
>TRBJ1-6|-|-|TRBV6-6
TGTGCCAGCAGCCTCTCGGGTGGTATTTCACCCCTCCACTTT
CASSLSGGISPLHF
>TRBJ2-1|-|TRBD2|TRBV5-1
TGCGCCAGCAGCAACCTAGCGGGGAGCTCCTACAATGAGCAGTTCTTC
CASSNLAGSSYNEQFF
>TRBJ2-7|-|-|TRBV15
TGTGCCACCACTCCACTGGCACTCGGGAATTATGAGCAGTACTTC
CATTPLALGNYEQYF
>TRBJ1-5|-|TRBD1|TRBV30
TGTGCCTGGAGTGCCGGGACAGGGGTTGCGCCCCAGCATTTT
CAWSAGTGVAPQHF
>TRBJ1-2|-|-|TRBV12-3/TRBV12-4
TGTGCCAGCAGTCCACAGAACTATGGCTACACCTTC
CASSPQNYGYTF
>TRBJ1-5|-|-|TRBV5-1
TGCGCCAGCAGCCTTTCAGGGAATCAGCCCCAGCATTTT
CASSLSGNQPQHF
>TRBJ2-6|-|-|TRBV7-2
TGTGCCAGCAGCTTTCGGGCGGGGAGCTCTGGGGCCAACGTCCTGACTTTC
CASSFRAGSSGANVLTF
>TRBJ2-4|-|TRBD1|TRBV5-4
TGTGCCAGCAGCGGGACAGGAGGACAGGAGAACATTCAGTACTTC
CASSGTGGQENIQYF
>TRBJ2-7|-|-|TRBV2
TGTGCCAGCAGTGAGGGGACACGCTTTGCCTCCTACGAGCAGTACTTC
CASSEGTRFASYEQYF
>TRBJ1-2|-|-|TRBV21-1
TGTGCCAGCAGCAAAGAAGCGACTGAGACCTATGGCTACACCTTC
CASSKEATETYGYTF
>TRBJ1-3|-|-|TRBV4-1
TGCGCCAGCAGCCGGGGGACTATTGGAAACACCATATATTTT
CASSRGTIGNTIYF
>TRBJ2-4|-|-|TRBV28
TGTGCCAGCAGATCGCGCGGGGAAAAACCCAAAAACATTCAGTACTTC
CASRSRGEKPKNIQYF
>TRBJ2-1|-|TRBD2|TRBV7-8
TGTGCCAGCACCCTAGCGGGAGTGGTTGAGCAGTTCTTC
CASTLAGVVEQFF
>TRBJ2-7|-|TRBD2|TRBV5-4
TGTGCCAGCAGCCCGGGACTAGCGGCCCTCTACGAGCAGTACTTC
CASSPGLAALYEQYF
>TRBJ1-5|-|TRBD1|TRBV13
TGTGCCAGCAGCCTGGGGACAGGGGGAAATAGCAATCAGCCCCAGCATTTT
CASSLGTGGNSNQPQHF
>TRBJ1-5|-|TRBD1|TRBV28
TGTGCCAGCAGCTACTGGGGACAGGGGAGAAATCAGCCCCAGCATTTT
CASSYWGQGRNQPQHF
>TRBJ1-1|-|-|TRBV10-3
TGTGCCATCAGTAGGACGGGGGACACTGAAGCTTTCTTT
CAISRTGDTEAFF
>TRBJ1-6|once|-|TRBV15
TGTGCCACCAGCACACAGGGTACAAGGTCACCCCTCCACTTT
CATSTQGTRSPLHF
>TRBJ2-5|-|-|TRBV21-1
TGTGCCAGCAGCCCCCTCACCGGGACGAAAGAGACCCAGTACTTC
CASSPLTGTKETQYF
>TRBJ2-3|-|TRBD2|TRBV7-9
TGTGCCAGCAGCTTACTAGCGGGGAGCACAGATACGCAGTATTTT
CASSLLAGSTDTQYF
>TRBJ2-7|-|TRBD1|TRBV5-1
TGCGCCAGCAGCTTGGGGGGACAGTCCTACGAGCAGTACTTC
CASSLGGQSYEQYF
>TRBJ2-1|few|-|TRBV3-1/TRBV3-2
TGTGCCAGCAGCCAGGTGTACGGGAGTGGTAATGAGCAGTTCTTC
CASSQVYGSGNEQFF
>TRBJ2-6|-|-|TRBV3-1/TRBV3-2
TGTGCCAGCAGCCAAAGACGCTTCTCTGGGGCCAACGTCCTGACTTTC
CASSQRRFSGANVLTF
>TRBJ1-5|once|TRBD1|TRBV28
TGTGCCAGCAGGACGCCGGGACAGGGGCATCAGCCCCAGCATTTT
CASRTPGQGHQPQHF
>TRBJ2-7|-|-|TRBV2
TGTGCCAGCAGTGTCACCTCCTACGAGCAGTACTTC
CASSVTSYEQYF
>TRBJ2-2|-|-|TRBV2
TGTGCCAGCAAGTACGAGATGTCGAACACCGGGGAGCTGTTTTTT
CASKYEMSNTGELFF
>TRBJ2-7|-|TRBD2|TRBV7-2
TGTGCCAGCAGCTTAGCCTTAAGCGGGGGGGCGGACGAGCAGTACTTC
CASSLALSGGADEQYF
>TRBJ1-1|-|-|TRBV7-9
TGTGCCAGCAGCTTTCGAGTAGGCAGCAACACTGAAGCTTTCTTT
CASSFRVGSNTEAFF
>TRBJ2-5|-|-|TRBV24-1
TGTGCCACCAGTGGAGTCACTGACAGGGAGACCCAGTACTTC
CATSGVTDRETQYF
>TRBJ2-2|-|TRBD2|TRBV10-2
TGCGCCAGCAGTGCGCCGACTAGCGGGAGGGCCGCCGGGGAGCTGTTTTTT
CASSAPTSGRAAGELFF
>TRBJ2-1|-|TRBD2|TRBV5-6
TGTGCCAGCAGCTTGAGGCGCAGAGCGGGGGGGCGGAATGAGCAGTTCTTC
CASSLRRRAGGRNEQFF
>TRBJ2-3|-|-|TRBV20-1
TGCAGTGCTAGGGGGCAAGATACGCAGTATTTT
CSARGQDTQYF
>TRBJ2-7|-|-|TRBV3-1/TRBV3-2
TGTGCCAGCAGCCAAGTCGAGGAGGTCGAGCAGTACTTC
CASSQVEEVEQYF
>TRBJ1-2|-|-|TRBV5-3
TGTGCCCTAGAAGAGAACTATGGCTACACCTTC
CALEENYGYTF
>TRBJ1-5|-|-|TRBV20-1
TGCAGTGCTAGTTCGGCACAGAGAGCGTCAGAGCCCCAGCATTTT
CSASSAQRASEPQHF
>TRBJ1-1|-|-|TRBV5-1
TGCGCCAGCAGCTTACAGGGTAGGGGAAACACTGAAGCTTTCTTT
CASSLQGRGNTEAFF
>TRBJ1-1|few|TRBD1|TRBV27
TGTGCCAGCAGTCACCGTGGACAGGGAGCTGAAGCTTTCTTT
CASSHRGQGAEAFF
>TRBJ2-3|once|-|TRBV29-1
TGCAGCGTTGCACAGGTACAAAGCACAGATACGCAGTATTTT
CSVAQVQSTDTQYF
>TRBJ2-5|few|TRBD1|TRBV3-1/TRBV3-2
TGTGCCAGCAGCCGGGACAGACAAGAGACCCAGTACTTC
CASSRDRQETQYF
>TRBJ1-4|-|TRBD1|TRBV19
TGTGCCAGTAGTCTGACAGGGGCAAGAACTAATGAAAAACTGTTTTTT
CASSLTGARTNEKLFF